A selection of T cell receptor beta chains follows, all from one sample in a study of blood T cell repertoires in COVID-19. Generated by immunoSEQ multiplex PCR, the TCRdb table keeps only in-frame clones and is missing some. Here the sample spans under 300,000 clones, about 90% being singletons. Sequencing was done on a sample of peripheral blood. The receptors shown here come from a young woman with COVID-19, enrolled during active disease. Each CDR3 is given with its conserved first and last residue. A D gene is named only where the DNA matches it firmly. Rows may omit the clone size; those that give it use once, few, many or a size class.

J gene	V gene	clone size	D gene	CDR3 protein	CDR3 DNA
TRBJ1-2	TRBV27	.	.	CASSPARVNYGYTF	TGTGCCAGCAGTCCCGCACGGGTTAACTATGGCTACACCTTC
TRBJ1-3	TRBV11-2	once	.	CASSPRDFPYSGNTIYF	TGTGCCAGCAGCCCTCGGGACTTTCCCTACTCTGGAAACACCATATATTTT
TRBJ2-3	TRBV6-1	.	.	CASSEGRGSDTQYF	TGTGCCAGCAGTGAGGGAAGGGGCTCAGATACGCAGTATTTT
TRBJ2-2	TRBV7-8	.	.	CASSLRLAAPSNTGELFF	TGTGCCAGCAGCTTAAGGCTAGCTGCACCGTCGAACACCGGGGAGCTGTTTTTT
TRBJ2-7	TRBV13	once	.	CASSSHFSLYEQYF	TGTGCCAGCAGCTCCCACTTCTCTCTCTACGAGCAGTACTTC
TRBJ2-7	TRBV7-8	.	TRBD1	CASSLAEVWQGVDYEQYF	TGTGCCAGCAGCTTAGCGGAGGTGTGGCAGGGGGTTGACTACGAGCAGTACTTC
TRBJ1-1	TRBV7-9	.	TRBD1	CASSVPYQGADTEAFF	TGTGCCAGCAGCGTACCCTACCAGGGGGCAGATACTGAAGCTTTCTTT
TRBJ2-3	TRBV3-1/TRBV3-2	few	TRBD1	CASSLRGRGDTQYF	TGTGCCAGCAGCCTTCGGGGCAGGGGGGATACGCAGTATTTT
TRBJ1-4	TRBV28	.	.	CASSLLFGGTEKLFF	TGTGCCAGCAGTTTATTGTTCGGGGGGACCGAAAAACTGTTTTTT
TRBJ2-3	TRBV9	.	TRBD2	CASSVGLAGAGTDTQYF	TGTGCCAGCAGCGTAGGACTAGCGGGGGCCGGGACAGATACGCAGTATTTT
TRBJ2-3	TRBV27	.	TRBD1	CASRSGMDRVEGYF	TGTGCCAGCAGATCCGGAATGGACAGGGTAGAGGGGTATTTT
TRBJ1-2	TRBV6-5	once	.	CASSYSEGTGYGYTF	TGTGCCAGCAGTTACTCGGAGGGGACGGGCTATGGCTACACCTTC
TRBJ1-6	TRBV19	.	TRBD1	CASSRQGGNSPLHF	TGTGCCAGTAGTCGACAGGGTGGTAATTCACCCCTCCACTTT
TRBJ2-7	TRBV3-1/TRBV3-2	.	.	CASSPPEGSFSYEQYF	TGTGCCAGCAGCCCCCCAGAGGGATCATTTTCCTACGAGCAGTACTTC
TRBJ2-1	TRBV4-1	.	TRBD2	CASSQDTASGGYEQFF	TGCGCCAGCAGCCAAGATACGGCTAGCGGGGGGTATGAGCAGTTCTTC
TRBJ1-4	TRBV7-9	.	TRBD1	CASSPSGTGDEKLFF	TGTGCCAGCAGCCCATCCGGGACAGGGGATGAAAAACTGTTTTTT